This passage covers 3 T cell receptor beta chains from one sample sequenced in a study of Graves' ophthalmopathy and Graves' hyperthyroidism. Amplification from RNA transcripts yielded the TCR beta CDR3 regions. An opening RT-PCR round employed HTBI primers and preceded a second-round multiplex PCR. TCRdb processed the multiplex PCR reads anew with MiXCR; each CDR3 protein has one entry. Seen here are around 670,000 distinct CDR3 sequences, approximately 40% observed once, and the top ten hold approximately 43%. The sequenced material came from peripheral blood. The receptors were sampled from an adult man with Graves' ophthalmopathy.

The chain joins TRBV7-9 to TRBJ1-1; D possibly corresponds to TRBD1 (6 bases). The germline V and J ends were trimmed by 4 bases and 5 bases, with 14 bases remaining between them. Per germline, CDR1 SEHNR and CDR2 FQNEAQ (reference sequence). There are 14 residues in the CDR3. Here the CDR3 reads CASSSYGGRTEAFF. In DNA, the CDR3 is TGTGCCAGCAGCTCGTACGGGGGCAGAACTGAAGCTTTCTTT. The whole variable domain, remainder taken from reference TRBV7-9 and TRBJ1-1, is DTGVSQNPRHKITKRGQNVTFRCDPISEHNRLYWYRQTLGQGPEFLTYFQNEAQLEKSRLLSDRFSAERPKGSFSTLEIQRTEQGDSAMYLCASSSYGGRTEAFFGQGTRLTVV.

V and J are TRBV6-1 and TRBJ2-7, with TRBD2 as a possible D gene (6 bases). The J call could be wrong; TRBJ2-1 is a better fit for the DNA end. Germline lookup yields CDR1 MNHNS and CDR2 SASEGT. This CDR3 comprises 13 residues. In nucleotides, the CDR3 is TGTGCCAGCAGTGAGAACGCGGAGGGTGAGCAGTTCTTC. It translates to CASSENAEGEQFF.

V gene TRBV24-1 combines with J gene TRBJ1-5, with 7 bases that match TRBD1. From germline, CDR1 is KGHDR and CDR2 SFDVKD. V shed 7 bases, J shed 4 bases, and the junction held 9 bases outside the gene matches. This CDR3 is 15 amino acids long. The CDR3 spells CATSSPGQQNQPQHF. CDR3 sequence (DNA): TGTGCCACCAGCAGCCCGGGACAGCAAAATCAGCCCCAGCATTTT.